The rows below give T cell receptor beta chains drawn from one sample of a study of blood T cell repertoires in COVID-19. Only in-frame clones appear in the TCRdb table, and some are missing; sequencing was by immunoSEQ multiplex PCR. This sample has roughly 190,000 clones; roughly 76% occur once, and the top ten carry 8% to 13%. Sequencing input: peripheral blood. All receptors derive from a woman aged 35 to 49 with COVID-19, enrolled during active disease. Each CDR3 is given with its conserved first and last residue. Fields, in order: D gene, clone size, J gene, CDR3 length, V gene, CDR3 DNA, CDR3 protein. The D gene is left open where the match is weak. Part of the rows lack a size; the others show once, few, many or a class for expanded clones.

NA	NA	TRBJ1-5	16	TRBV10-2	TGCGCCAGCACCCCATACCAGACAGTATCCGGCCAGCCCCAGCATTTT	CASTPYQTVSGQPQHF
NA	NA	TRBJ1-2	14	TRBV2	TGTGCCAGCAAAGGGAGTGCCAACCACTATGGCTACACCTTC	CASKGSANHYGYTF
TRBD2	NA	TRBJ2-7	15	TRBV30	TGTGCCTGGAGTGTACTTAGCGGGAGGCGGTACGAGCAGTACTTC	CAWSVLSGRRYEQYF
NA	NA	TRBJ2-2	16	TRBV7-3	TGTGCCAGCAGCGAACACTCCGGGACTTCCTCCGGGGAGCTGTTTTTT	CASSEHSGTSSGELFF
NA	NA	TRBJ2-3	14	TRBV7-3	TGTGCCAGCAGCTTAACGGGGGGGCCCAATACGCAGTATTTT	CASSLTGGPNTQYF
NA	NA	TRBJ1-5	13	TRBV27	TGTGCCAGCAGTCCAGGGTATAATCAGCCCCAGCATTTT	CASSPGYNQPQHF
NA	NA	TRBJ1-2	14	TRBV19	TGTGCCAGTAGTATAGGAGTAGGGAGCTATGGCTACACCTTC	CASSIGVGSYGYTF
NA	NA	TRBJ1-1	17	TRBV6-1	TGTGCCAGCAGTGTCCTAGGACAATCAAAAGCGAACACTGAAGCTTTCTTT	CASSVLGQSKANTEAFF
TRBD2	NA	TRBJ2-3	14	TRBV28	TGTGCCAGCATCCTAAGCGGGGGCCAGGATACGCAGTATTTT	CASILSGGQDTQYF
NA	NA	TRBJ1-1	15	TRBV16	TGTGCCAGCAGCCCCCCCCGCGGGCCTGGGGCTGAAGCTTTCTTT	CASSPPRGPGAEAFF
NA	NA	TRBJ1-3	16	TRBV5-4	TGTGCCAGCAGCTTGGGTCAGGCCCGCTCTGGAAACACCATATATTTT	CASSLGQARSGNTIYF
NA	NA	TRBJ2-5	14	TRBV7-8	TGTGCCAGCAGCCCATGGGAGGGGGAAGAGACCCAGTACTTC	CASSPWEGEETQYF
NA	few	TRBJ2-7	15	TRBV7-9	TGTGCCAGCAGCCCACGGGACTCACGCTGGGGCGAGCAGTACTTC	CASSPRDSRWGEQYF
NA	NA	TRBJ2-2	13	TRBV5-6	TGTGCCAGCAGCTTCCAGGACACCGGGGAGCTGTTTTTT	CASSFQDTGELFF
NA	NA	TRBJ2-3	16	TRBV7-9	TGTGCCAGCAGCCACCCCTTACAAGGGGACACAGATACGCAGTATTTT	CASSHPLQGDTDTQYF
TRBD2	NA	TRBJ2-3	17	TRBV5-8	TGTGCCAGCAGCTTGCAGCGGGGGGGCCCTAGCACAGATACGCAGTATTTT	CASSLQRGGPSTDTQYF
TRBD1	NA	TRBJ1-2	15	TRBV2	TGTGCCAGCAGTGAGGGGACAGGGATTGGGTATGGCTACACCTTC	CASSEGTGIGYGYTF
NA	NA	TRBJ2-3	14	TRBV4-1	TGCGCCAGCAAGTTGGAGTTTAGCACAGATACGCAGTATTTT	CASKLEFSTDTQYF
TRBD1	NA	TRBJ1-2	14	TRBV18	TGTGCCAGCTCACCGACCGGGACAGACCCTGGCTACACCTTC	CASSPTGTDPGYTF
TRBD2	few	TRBJ2-3	22	TRBV4-1	TGCGCCAGCAGCCAACCCAGCCTCCTAGCGGGATCCGGGAGCGAGCGGACAGATACGCAGTATTTT	CASSQPSLLAGSGSERTDTQYF
TRBD1	NA	TRBJ1-6	15	TRBV11-2	TGTGCCAGCAGCTTAGCGGACAGGGCGAATTCACCCCTCCACTTT	CASSLADRANSPLHF
NA	few	TRBJ2-2	15	TRBV6-5	TGTGCCAGCAGCCCCCGCGGCGCGAACACCGGGGAGCTGTTTTTT	CASSPRGANTGELFF
NA	NA	TRBJ2-1	14	TRBV5-4	TGTGCCAGCAGCTTAAGCGGAGCTTACAATGAGCAGTTCTTC	CASSLSGAYNEQFF